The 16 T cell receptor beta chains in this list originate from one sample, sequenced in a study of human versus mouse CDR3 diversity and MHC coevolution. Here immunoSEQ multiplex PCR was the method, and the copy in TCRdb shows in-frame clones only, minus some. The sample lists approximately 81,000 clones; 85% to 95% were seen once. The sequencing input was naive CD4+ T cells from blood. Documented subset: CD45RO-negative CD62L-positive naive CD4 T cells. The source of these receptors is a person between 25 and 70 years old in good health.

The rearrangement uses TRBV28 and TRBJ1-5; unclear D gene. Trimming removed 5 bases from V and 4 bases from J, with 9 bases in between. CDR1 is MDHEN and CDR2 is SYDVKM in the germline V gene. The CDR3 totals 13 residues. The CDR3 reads CASSPGSNQPQHF. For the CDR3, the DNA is TGTGCCAGCAGTCCGGGGTCAAATCAGCCCCAGCATTTT. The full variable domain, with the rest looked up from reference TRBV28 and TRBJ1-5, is DVKVTQSSRYLVKRTGEKVFLECVQDMDHENMFWYRQDPGLGLRLIYFSYDVKMKEKGDIPEGYSVSREKKERFSLILESASTNQTSMYLCASSPGSNQPQHFGDGTRLSIL.

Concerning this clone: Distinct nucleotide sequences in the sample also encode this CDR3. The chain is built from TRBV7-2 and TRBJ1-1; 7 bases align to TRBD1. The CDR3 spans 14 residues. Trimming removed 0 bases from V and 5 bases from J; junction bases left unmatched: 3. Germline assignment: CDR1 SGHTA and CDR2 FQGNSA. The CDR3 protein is CASSLARGRTEAFF. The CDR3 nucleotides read TGTGCCAGCAGCTTAGCAAGGGGGCGGACTGAAGCTTTCTTT. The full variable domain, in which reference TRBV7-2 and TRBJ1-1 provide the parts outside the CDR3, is GAGVSQSPSNKVTEKGKDVELRCDPISGHTALYWYRQSLGQGLEFLIYFQGNSAPDKSGLPSDRFSAERTGGSVSTLTIQRTQQEDSAVYLCASSLARGRTEAFFGQGTRLTVV.

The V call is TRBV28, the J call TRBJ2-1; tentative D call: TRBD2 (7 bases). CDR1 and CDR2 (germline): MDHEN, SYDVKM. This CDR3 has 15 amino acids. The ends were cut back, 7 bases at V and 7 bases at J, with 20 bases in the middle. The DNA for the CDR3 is TGTGCCAGCATCCCGGGGGCTAGCGGTTGGAATGAGCAGTTCTTC. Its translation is CASIPGASGWNEQFF.

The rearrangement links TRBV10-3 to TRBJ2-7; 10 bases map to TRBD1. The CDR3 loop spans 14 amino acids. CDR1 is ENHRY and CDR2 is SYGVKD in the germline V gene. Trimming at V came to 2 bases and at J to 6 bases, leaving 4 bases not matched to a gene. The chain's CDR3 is CAISEGTGVGEQYF. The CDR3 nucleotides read TGTGCCATCAGTGAGGGGACAGGGGTCGGCGAGCAGTACTTC.

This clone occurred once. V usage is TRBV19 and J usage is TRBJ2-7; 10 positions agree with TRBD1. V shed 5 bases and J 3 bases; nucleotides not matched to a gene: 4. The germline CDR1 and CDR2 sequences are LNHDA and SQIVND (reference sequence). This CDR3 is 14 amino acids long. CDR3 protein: CASSGRTGGYEQYF. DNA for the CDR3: TGTGCCAGTAGTGGTAGGACAGGGGGCTACGAGCAGTACTTC.

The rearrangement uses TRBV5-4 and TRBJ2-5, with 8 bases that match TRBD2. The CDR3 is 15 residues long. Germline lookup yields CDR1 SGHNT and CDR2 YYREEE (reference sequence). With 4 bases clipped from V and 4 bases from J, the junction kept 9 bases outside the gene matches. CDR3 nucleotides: TGTGCCAGCAGCCTCAACCCGGGGGGGGGAGAGACCCAGTACTTC. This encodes CASSLNPGGGETQYF. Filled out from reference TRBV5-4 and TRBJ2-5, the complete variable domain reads ETGVTQSPTHLIKTRGQQVTLRCSSQSGHNTVSWYQQALGQGPQFIFQYYREEENGRGNFPPRFSGLQFPNYSSELNVNALELDDSALYLCASSLNPGGGETQYFGPGTRLLVL.

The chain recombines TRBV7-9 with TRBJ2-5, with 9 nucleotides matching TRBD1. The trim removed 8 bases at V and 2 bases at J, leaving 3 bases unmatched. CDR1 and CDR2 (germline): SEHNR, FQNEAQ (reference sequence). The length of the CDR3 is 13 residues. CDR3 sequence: CASRDRAQETQYF. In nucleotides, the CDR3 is TGTGCCAGCCGGGACAGGGCACAAGAGACCCAGTACTTC.

CDR3 amino acids: CASTSIPGYNEQFF. The CDR3 coding sequence is TGCGCCAGCACATCTATACCGGGCTACAATGAGCAGTTCTTC. V gene TRBV5-1 combines with J gene TRBJ2-1; D not resolved. Germline CDR1 reads SGHRS; CDR2 reads YFSETQ. The CDR3 length is 14 residues. The ends were cut back, 6 bases at V and 3 bases at J, with 13 bases in the middle.

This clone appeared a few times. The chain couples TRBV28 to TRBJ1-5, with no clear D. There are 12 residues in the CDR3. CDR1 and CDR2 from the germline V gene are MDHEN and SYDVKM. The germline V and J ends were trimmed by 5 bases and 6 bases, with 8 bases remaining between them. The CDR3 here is CASSLVRQPQHF. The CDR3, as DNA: TGTGCCAGCAGTCTCGTTCGTCAGCCCCAGCATTTT.

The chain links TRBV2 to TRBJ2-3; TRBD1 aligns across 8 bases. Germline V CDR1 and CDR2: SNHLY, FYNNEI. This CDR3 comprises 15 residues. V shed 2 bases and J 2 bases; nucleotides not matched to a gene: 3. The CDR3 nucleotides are TGTGCCAGCAGTGAAAGACAGGGGATCACAGATACGCAGTATTTT. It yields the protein CASSERQGITDTQYF.

The CDR3 protein is CASSLQQGGTNEQYF. CDR3 in DNA: TGTGCCAGCAGTTTACAGCAGGGGGGTACTAACGAGCAGTACTTC. The rearrangement links TRBV27 to TRBJ2-7; possibly TRBD1 for D (7 bases). The V gene lost 2 bases and the J gene lost 5 bases, with 16 bases spanning the gap. Germline loops: CDR1 MNHEY, CDR2 SMNVEV (reference sequence). This CDR3 has 15 amino acids.

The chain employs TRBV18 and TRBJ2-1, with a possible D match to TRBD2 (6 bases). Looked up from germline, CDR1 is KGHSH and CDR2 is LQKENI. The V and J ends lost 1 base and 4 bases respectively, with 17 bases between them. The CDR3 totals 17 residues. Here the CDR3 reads CASSPRRGTLEYNEQFF. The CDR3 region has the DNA TGTGCCAGCTCACCACGTCGTGGGACTCTCGAATACAATGAGCAGTTCTTC.

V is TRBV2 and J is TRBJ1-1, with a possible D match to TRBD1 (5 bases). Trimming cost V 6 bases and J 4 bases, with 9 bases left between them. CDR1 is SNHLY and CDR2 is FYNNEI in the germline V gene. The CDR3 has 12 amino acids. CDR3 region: CASSREATEAFF. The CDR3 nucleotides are TGTGCCAGCAGCAGGGAGGCCACTGAAGCTTTCTTT.

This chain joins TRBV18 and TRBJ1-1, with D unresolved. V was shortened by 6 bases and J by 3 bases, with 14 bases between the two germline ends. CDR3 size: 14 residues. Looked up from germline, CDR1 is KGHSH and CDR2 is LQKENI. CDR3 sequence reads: CASSLNRLDTEAFF. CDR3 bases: TGTGCCAGCTCTCTGAACCGACTGGACACTGAAGCTTTCTTT.

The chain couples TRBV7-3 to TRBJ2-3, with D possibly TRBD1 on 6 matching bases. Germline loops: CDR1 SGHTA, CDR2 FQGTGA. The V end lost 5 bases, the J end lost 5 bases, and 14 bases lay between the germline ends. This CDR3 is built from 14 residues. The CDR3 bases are TGTGCCAGCAGCCAACAGGGTTCAGGAGATACGCAGTATTTT. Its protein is CASSQQGSGDTQYF.

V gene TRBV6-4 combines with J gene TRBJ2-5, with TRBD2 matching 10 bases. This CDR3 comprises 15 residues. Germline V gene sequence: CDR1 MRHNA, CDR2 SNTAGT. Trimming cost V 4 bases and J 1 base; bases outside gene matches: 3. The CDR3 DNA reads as TGTGCCAGCAGTGTAGTAGCGGGGGGCCAAGAGACCCAGTACTTC. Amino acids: CASSVVAGGQETQYF.